The text below deals with one T cell receptor beta chain. Vbeta (60) and Jbeta (13) primers were used in the PCR. Generated by immunoSEQ multiplex PCR, the TCRdb table keeps only in-frame clones and is missing some. The table lists some 200,000 clones, roughly 87% of them singletons, with 0.2% to 0.3% in the top ten. V shed 5 bases, J shed 4 bases, and the junction held 4 bases outside the gene matches. Germline CDR1 MNHNS, CDR2 SASEGT. The CDR3 is 13 amino acids. The data derive from a study of cytomegalovirus exposure and HLA in healthy donors. The sample was PBMCs. The rearrangement links TRBV6-1 to TRBJ1-2; 7 nucleotides agree with TRBD1. The receptor's source is a girl under three years old in good health and CMV-seronegative. Here the CDR3 reads CASSPQGTYGYTF. The DNA of the CDR3 is TGTGCCAGCAGTCCACAGGGGACCTATGGCTACACCTTC.